The 10 T cell receptor beta chains listed next were all sequenced from one sample in a study of shared clonotypes between healthy human individuals. Only in-frame clones appear in the TCRdb table, and some are missing; sequencing was by immunoSEQ multiplex PCR. The sample carries millions of clones, 85% to 95% recorded once. Naive CD8 cells, CD45RO-negative and positively selected for CCR7, excluded terminally differentiated effector memory CD45RA+ cells. Material: naive CD8+ T cells sorted from blood. These receptor sequences come from a man younger than 35 in good health.

The chain links TRBV10-2 to TRBJ1-2; D not certain. CDR1 and CDR2 from the germline V gene are WSHSY and SAAADI. The CDR3 is made up of 16 amino acids. Trimming removed 3 bases at V and 0 bases at J, with 14 bases between. CDR3 DNA: TGCGCCAGCAGTGACCCGATTGGGATAGCTAACTATGGCTACACCTTC. It yields the protein CASSDPIGIANYGYTF.

This clone came up once. In nucleotides, the CDR3 is TGTGCCAGCATGGCGGACAATCTAGTCCATGAGCAGTTCTTC. This gives the protein CASMADNLVHEQFF. This sequence joins TRBV27 and TRBJ2-1; D perhaps matches TRBD1 (5 bases). The V end lost 7 bases, the J end lost 8 bases, and 18 bases lay between the germline ends. The CDR3 is made up of 14 amino acids. Germline V gene data show CDR1 as MNHEY and CDR2 as SMNVEV (reference sequence).

The chain uses TRBV7-2 and TRBJ1-3, with D perhaps TRBD1 (6 bases). Germline V gene lookup returns CDR1 SGHTA and CDR2 FQGNSA. The CDR3 has 14 residues. Trimming left V 8 bases short and J 0 bases short, with 11 bases between. The CDR3 bases are TGTGCCAGCGGGGGACACTACTCTGGAAACACCATATATTTT. Protein sequence: CASGGHYSGNTIYF.

This clone was observed a handful of times. This chain connects TRBV7-9 to TRBJ1-5; no firm D call. CDR3 length: 13 residues. V shed 0 bases and J shed 8 bases, with 8 bases lying between them. CDR1 SEHNR and CDR2 FQNEAQ come from the germline V gene (reference sequence). The CDR3 loop reads CASSLAAAEPQHF. The DNA for the CDR3 is TGTGCCAGCAGCTTAGCGGCAGCTGAGCCCCAGCATTTT.

The chain recombines TRBV27 with TRBJ1-5; 7 bases align to TRBD1. Germline values: CDR1 MNHEY, CDR2 SMNVEV (reference sequence). The ends lost 10 bases at V and 5 bases at J; junction bases unmatched: 5. This CDR3 has 12 residues. As DNA, the CDR3 is TGTGCCACTGGGACAGTTCATCAGCCCCAGCATTTT. Its translation is CATGTVHQPQHF.

This chain connects TRBV11-2 to TRBJ2-2; 12 bases align to TRBD2. In germline, CDR1 is SGHAT, CDR2 FQNNGV. This CDR3 is built from 15 residues. Unmatched junction bases numbered 6, after V lost 6 bases and J lost 7 bases. CDR3 sequence reads: CASSRLAGGFGELFF. CDR3 nucleotides: TGTGCCAGCAGTCGTCTAGCGGGAGGGTTCGGGGAGCTGTTTTTT.

The chain joins TRBV6-1 to TRBJ1-5; no clear D gene. The V gene's germline CDR1 is MNHNS and CDR2 SASEGT. V was cut by 3 bases and J by 2 bases, with 11 bases left in between. The CDR3 covers 15 residues. CDR3 DNA sequence: TGTGCCAGCAGTGACCAGAACCTTGGCAATCAGCCCCAGCATTTT. Encoded protein: CASSDQNLGNQPQHF.

The V gene is TRBV5-1, the J gene TRBJ2-7, with no clear D. The CDR3 contains 17 residues. Germline CDR1 and CDR2: SGHRS and YFSETQ. V was cut by 1 base and J by 2 bases, with 19 bases left in between. Here the CDR3 DNA reads TGCGCCAGCAGCTTGTCTATCGGTGCGGACGGAACCTACGAGCAGTACTTC. This encodes CASSLSIGADGTYEQYF.

The rearrangement uses TRBV6-6 and TRBJ2-7; 7 bases map to TRBD1. CDR1 is MNHNY and CDR2 is SVGAGI in the germline V gene (reference sequence). CDR3 length equals 13 residues. The V segment lost 4 bases and the J segment 7 bases; nucleotides outside the gene matches: 7. CDR3 amino acids: CASSSRQGGEQYF. CDR3 sequence (DNA): TGTGCCAGCAGTTCCCGACAGGGTGGAGAGCAGTACTTC.

The chain employs TRBV19 and TRBJ1-2; D is perhaps TRBD1 (6 bases). Germline V gene sequence: CDR1 LNHDA, CDR2 SQIVND (reference sequence). This CDR3 region has 15 residues. Trimming took 5 bases from V and 6 from J, leaving 19 bases between them. The CDR3 is CASSPQGIIRDGYTF. CDR3 bases: TGTGCCAGTAGTCCTCAGGGGATCATCAGAGATGGCTACACCTTC.